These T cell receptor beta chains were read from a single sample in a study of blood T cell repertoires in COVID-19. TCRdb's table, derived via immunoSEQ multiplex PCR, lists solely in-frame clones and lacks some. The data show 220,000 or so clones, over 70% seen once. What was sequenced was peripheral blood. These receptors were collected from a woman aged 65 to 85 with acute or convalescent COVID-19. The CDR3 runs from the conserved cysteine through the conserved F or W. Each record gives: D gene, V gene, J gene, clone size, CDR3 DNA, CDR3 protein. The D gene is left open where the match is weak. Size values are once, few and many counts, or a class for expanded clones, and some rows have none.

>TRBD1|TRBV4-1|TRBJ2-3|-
TGCGCCAGCAGCCAAGATGCTCACGGGACAGGGAACACAGATACGCAGTATTTT
CASSQDAHGTGNTDTQYF
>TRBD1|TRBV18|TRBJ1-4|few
TGTGCCAGCTCACCGGACGGACAGGGCGGTGAAAAACTGTTTTTT
CASSPDGQGGEKLFF
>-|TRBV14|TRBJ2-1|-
TGTGCCAGCAGCCAAGATCGAATCGGGCAGTTCTTC
CASSQDRIGQFF
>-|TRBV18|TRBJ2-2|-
TGTGCCAGCTCACCAGATTGGGCTGCGAACACCGGGGAGCTGTTTTTT
CASSPDWAANTGELFF
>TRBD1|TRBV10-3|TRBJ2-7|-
TGTGCCATCAGTGGGACAGGGGCCTCCTACGAGCAGTACTTC
CAISGTGASYEQYF
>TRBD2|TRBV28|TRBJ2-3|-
TGTGCCAGCAGGGTCACTAGCGCCAGACACACAGATACGCAGTATTTT
CASRVTSARHTDTQYF
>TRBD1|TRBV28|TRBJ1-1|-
TGTGCCAGCAGTTTATGGGGTGCAGGGGGGAGATGGAGAGCTTTCTTT
CASSLWGAGGRWRAFF
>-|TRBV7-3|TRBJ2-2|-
TGTGCCAGCAGCCAAGGGAGCAACACCGGGGAGCTGTTTTTT
CASSQGSNTGELFF
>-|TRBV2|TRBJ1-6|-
TGTGCCAGCAGTGAAGGAGTCCCCTATAATTCACCCCTCCACTTT
CASSEGVPYNSPLHF
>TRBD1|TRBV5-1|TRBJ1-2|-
TGCGCCAGCAGCCCCGCGGGACAGGGGTTAGACTATGGCTACACCTTC
CASSPAGQGLDYGYTF
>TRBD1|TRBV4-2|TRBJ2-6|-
TGTGCCAGCAGCCGAGAGACAGGGGGCGTCCCATCTGGGGCCAACGTCCTGACTTTC
CASSRETGGVPSGANVLTF
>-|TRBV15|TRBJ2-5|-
TGTGCCACCAGCAGAGATTTACGGGAGACCCAGTACTTC
CATSRDLRETQYF
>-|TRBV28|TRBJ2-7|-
TGTGCCAGCAGCCTGGACGAGGAGGGCGAGCAGTACTTC
CASSLDEEGEQYF
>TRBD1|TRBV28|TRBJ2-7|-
TGTGCCAGCAGTTTTATAGGGACAGGGGCGGGCGAGCAGTACTTC
CASSFIGTGAGEQYF
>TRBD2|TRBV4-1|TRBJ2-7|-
TGCGCCAGCAGCCCGCTAGCGGGAGGGTCCTACGAGCAGTACTTC
CASSPLAGGSYEQYF
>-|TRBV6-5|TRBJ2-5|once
TGTGCCAGCGGCCGAAAAGAGACCCAGTACTTC
CASGRKETQYF
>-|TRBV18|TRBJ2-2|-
TGTGCCAGCTCACAACAGGGCTCCGGGGAGCTGTTTTTT
CASSQQGSGELFF
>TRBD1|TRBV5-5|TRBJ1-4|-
TGTGCCAGCAGACAGGGGGACACCTTGGGAAAACTGTTTTTT
CASRQGDTLGKLFF
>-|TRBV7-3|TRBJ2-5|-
TGTGCCAGCAGCGTGCAAGGGGGTCAAGAGACCCAGTACTTC
CASSVQGGQETQYF
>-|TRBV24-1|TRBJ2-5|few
TGTGCCACCAGTGATGCGGCGCGGGGTGGGCAAGAGACCCAGTACTTC
CATSDAARGGQETQYF
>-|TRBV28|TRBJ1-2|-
TGTGCCAGCAGTTACCTAATGGACAGCTATGGCTACACCTTC
CASSYLMDSYGYTF
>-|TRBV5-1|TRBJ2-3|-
TGCGCCAGCAGCCGGGGACAACACACAGATACGCAGTATTTT
CASSRGQHTDTQYF
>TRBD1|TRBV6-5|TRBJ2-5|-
TGTGCCAGCAGTTACGGGACAGTGATGGAGACCCAGTACTTC
CASSYGTVMETQYF
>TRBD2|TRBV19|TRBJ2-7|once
TGTGCCAGTAGCATTATCTCATCTAGCGGCTCCTACGAGCAGTACTTC
CASSIISSSGSYEQYF
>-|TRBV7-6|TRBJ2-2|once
TGTGCCAGCAGCTTAAACTTTGGCGGGGAGCTGTTTTTT
CASSLNFGGELFF
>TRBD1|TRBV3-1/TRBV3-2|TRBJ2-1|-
TGTGCCAGCAGCCCTACGGGACAGAACCACAATGAGCAGTTCTTC
CASSPTGQNHNEQFF
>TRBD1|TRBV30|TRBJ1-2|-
TGTGCCTGGAGTTCCGTTTCACAGGGGGCGGATGGCTACACCTTC
CAWSSVSQGADGYTF
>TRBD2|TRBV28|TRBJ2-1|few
TGTGCCAGCAGACGGACTAGCGGGCTTGCGAGCTCCTACAATGAGCAGTTCTTC
CASRRTSGLASSYNEQFF
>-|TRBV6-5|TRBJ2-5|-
TGTGCCAGCAGTTATGGGGCGGGACAAGAGACCCAGTACTTC
CASSYGAGQETQYF
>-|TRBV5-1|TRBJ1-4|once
TGCGCCAGCAGCTTGGAGGGTGGGAGTGATGAAAAACTGTTTTTT
CASSLEGGSDEKLFF
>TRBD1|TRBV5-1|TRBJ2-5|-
TGCGCCAGCAGCGGACTTCAGGGGGCAGAAGAGACCCAGTACTTC
CASSGLQGAEETQYF
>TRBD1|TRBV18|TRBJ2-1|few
TGTGCCAGCTCACCACAGCAGGGGAAGGGGGCACAGGCTGAGCAGTTCTTC
CASSPQQGKGAQAEQFF
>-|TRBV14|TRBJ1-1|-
TGTGCCAGCAGCCAGGGACAGAACACTGAAGCTTTCTTT
CASSQGQNTEAFF
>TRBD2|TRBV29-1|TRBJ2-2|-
TGCAGTGGGACTAGCCGACTCAACACCGGGGAGCTGTTTTTT
CSGTSRLNTGELFF
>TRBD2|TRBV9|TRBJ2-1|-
TGTGCCAGCAGCGTACTAGCGGGAGGTGGTGAGCAGTTCTTC
CASSVLAGGGEQFF
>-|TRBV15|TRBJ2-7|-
TGTGCCACCAGCAGAGGGCCAACCTACGAGCAGTACTTC
CATSRGPTYEQYF
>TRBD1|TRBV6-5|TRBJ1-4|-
TGTGCCAGCAGCCAAGGGACAGCTAATGAAAAACTGTTTTTT
CASSQGTANEKLFF
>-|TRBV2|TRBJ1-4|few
TGTGCCAGCACCAACACAGCAACTAATGAAAAACTGTTTTTT
CASTNTATNEKLFF
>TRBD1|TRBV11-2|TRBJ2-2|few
TGTGCCAGCAGCTTGGCCGTTAGGACAGGGGGTATAGGCGGGGAGCTGTTTTTT
CASSLAVRTGGIGGELFF
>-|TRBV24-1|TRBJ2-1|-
TGTGCCACCAGTGACCCTGACAGCCGTTCCTACAATGAGCAGTTCTTC
CATSDPDSRSYNEQFF
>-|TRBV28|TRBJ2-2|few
TGTGCCAGCAGCCCCTCCGGGGGAGACACCGGGGAGCTGTTTTTT
CASSPSGGDTGELFF
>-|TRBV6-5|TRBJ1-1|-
TGTGCCAGCAGCCGGACAGACCTGAACACTGAAGCTTTCTTT
CASSRTDLNTEAFF
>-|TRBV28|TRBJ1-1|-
TGTGCCAGCAGTTTGGTTGGGGGGATAATGAACACTGAAGCTTTCTTT
CASSLVGGIMNTEAFF
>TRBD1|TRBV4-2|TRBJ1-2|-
TGTGCCAGCAGCTCGAACGGACAGGGGGGTAACTATGGCTACACCTTC
CASSSNGQGGNYGYTF
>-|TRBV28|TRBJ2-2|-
TGTGCCAGCAGTCTAGTCGAGGACACCGGGGAGCTGTTTTTT
CASSLVEDTGELFF
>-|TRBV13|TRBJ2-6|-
TGTGCCAGCAGCTTAACAGGCCCGGCGGGGGCCAACGTCCTGACTTTC
CASSLTGPAGANVLTF
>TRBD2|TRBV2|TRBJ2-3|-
TGTGCCAGCAGGCGGACTAGCAGCACAGATACGCAGTATTTT
CASRRTSSTDTQYF
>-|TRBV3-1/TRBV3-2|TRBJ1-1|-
TGTGCCAGCAGCCAAGATGCCGGTGAAGCTTTCTTT
CASSQDAGEAFF